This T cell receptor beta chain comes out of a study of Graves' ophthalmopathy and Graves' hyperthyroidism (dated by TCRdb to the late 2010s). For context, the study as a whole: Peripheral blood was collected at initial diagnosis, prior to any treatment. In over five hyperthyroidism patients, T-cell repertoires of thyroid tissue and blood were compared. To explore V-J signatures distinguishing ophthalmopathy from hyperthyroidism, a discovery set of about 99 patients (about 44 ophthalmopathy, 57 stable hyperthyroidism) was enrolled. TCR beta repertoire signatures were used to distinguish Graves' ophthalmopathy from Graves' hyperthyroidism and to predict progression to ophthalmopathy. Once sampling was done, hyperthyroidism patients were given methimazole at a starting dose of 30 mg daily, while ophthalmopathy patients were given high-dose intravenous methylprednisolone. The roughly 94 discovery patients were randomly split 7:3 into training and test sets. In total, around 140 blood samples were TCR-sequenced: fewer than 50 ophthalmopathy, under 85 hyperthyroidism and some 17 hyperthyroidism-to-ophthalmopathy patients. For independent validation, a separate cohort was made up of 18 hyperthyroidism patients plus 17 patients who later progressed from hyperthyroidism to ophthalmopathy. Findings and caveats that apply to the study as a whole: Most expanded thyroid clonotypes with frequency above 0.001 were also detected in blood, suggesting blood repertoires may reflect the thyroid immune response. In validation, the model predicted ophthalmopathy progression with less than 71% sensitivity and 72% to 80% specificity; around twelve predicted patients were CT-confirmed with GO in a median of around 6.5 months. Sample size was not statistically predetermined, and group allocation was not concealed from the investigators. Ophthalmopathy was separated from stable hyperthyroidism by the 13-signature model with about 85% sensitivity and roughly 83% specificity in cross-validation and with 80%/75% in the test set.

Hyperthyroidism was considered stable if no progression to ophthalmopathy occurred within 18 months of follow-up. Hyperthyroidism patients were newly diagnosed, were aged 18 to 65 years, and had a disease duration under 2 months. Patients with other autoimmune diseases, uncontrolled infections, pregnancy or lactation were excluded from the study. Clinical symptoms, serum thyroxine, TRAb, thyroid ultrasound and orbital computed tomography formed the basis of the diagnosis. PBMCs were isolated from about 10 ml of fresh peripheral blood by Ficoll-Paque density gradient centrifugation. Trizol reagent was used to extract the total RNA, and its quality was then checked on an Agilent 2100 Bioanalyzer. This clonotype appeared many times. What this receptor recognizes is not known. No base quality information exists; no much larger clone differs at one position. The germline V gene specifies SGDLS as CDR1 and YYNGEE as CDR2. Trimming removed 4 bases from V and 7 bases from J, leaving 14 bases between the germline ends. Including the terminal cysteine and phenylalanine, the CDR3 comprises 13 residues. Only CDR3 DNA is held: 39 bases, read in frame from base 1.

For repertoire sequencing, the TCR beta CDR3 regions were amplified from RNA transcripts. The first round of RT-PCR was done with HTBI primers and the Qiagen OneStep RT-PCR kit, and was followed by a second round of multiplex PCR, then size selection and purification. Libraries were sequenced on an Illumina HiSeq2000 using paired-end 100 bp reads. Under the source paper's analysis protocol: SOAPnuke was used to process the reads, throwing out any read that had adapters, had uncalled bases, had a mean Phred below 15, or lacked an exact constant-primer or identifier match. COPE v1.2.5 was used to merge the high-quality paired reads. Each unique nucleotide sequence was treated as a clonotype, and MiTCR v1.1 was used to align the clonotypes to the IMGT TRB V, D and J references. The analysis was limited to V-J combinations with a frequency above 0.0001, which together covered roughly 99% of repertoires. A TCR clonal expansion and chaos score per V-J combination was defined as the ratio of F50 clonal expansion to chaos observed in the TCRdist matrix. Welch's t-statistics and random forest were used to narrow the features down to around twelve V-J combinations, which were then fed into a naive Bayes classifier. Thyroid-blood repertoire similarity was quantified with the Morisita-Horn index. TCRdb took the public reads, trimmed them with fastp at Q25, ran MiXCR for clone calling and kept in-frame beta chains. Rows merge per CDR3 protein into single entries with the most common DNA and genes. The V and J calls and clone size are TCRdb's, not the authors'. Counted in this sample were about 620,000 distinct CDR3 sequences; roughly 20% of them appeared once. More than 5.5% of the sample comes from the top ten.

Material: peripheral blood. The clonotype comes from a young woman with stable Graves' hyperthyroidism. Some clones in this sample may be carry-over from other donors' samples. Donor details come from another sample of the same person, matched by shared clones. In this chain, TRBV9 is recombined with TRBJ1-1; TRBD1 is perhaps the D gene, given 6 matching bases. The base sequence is TGTGCCAGCAGCTCACAGGGAGGGGGTGAAGCTTTCTTT. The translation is CASSSQGGGEAFF.